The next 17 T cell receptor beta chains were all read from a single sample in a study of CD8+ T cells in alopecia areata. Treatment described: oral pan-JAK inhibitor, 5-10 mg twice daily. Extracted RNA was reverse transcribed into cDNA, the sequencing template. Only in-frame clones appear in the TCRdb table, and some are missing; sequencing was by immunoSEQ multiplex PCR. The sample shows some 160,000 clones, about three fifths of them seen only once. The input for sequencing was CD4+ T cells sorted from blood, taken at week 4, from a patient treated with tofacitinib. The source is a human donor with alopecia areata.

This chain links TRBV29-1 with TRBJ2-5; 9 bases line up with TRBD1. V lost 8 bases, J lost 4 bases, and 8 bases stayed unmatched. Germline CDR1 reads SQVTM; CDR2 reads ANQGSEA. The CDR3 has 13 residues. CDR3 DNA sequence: TGCAGCACTCCGGGACAGGGAGGAGAGACCCAGTACTTC. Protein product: CSTPGQGGETQYF.

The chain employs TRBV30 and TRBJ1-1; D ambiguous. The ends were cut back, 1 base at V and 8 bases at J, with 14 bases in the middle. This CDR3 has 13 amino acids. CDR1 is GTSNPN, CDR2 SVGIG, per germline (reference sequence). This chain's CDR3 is CAWSAHTGAEAFF. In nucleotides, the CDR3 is TGTGCCTGGAGTGCACATACTGGAGCCGAAGCTTTCTTT.

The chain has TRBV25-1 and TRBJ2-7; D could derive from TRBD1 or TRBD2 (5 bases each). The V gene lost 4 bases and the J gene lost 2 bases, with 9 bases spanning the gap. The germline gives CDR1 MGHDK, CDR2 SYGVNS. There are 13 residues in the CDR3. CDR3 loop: CASSGDRPYEQYF. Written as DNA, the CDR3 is TGTGCCAGCAGTGGGGACCGTCCCTACGAGCAGTACTTC.

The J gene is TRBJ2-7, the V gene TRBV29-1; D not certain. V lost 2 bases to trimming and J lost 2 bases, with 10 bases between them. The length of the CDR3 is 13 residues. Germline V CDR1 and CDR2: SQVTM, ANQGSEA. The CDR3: CSVETSWTYEQYF. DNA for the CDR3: TGCAGCGTTGAAACAAGCTGGACCTACGAGCAGTACTTC.

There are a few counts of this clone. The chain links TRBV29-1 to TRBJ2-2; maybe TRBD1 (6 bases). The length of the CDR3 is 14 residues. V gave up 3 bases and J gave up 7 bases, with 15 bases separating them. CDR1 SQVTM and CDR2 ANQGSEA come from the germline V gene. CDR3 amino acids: CSVEAQGLIGELFF. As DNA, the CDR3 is TGCAGCGTTGAGGCGCAGGGGTTGATCGGGGAGCTGTTTTTT.

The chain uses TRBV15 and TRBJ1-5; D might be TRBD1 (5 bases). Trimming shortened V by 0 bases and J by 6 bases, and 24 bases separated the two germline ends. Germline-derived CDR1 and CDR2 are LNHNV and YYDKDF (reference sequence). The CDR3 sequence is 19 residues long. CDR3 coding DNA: TGTGCCACCAGCAGAGAGCCACTACTCGTCCCCGCCGACAGTCAGCCCCAGCATTTT. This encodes CATSREPLLVPADSQPQHF.

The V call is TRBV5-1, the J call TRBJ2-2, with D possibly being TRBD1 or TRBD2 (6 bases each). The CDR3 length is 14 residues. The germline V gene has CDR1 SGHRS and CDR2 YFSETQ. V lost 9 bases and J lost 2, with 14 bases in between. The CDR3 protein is CATQRGVNTGELFF. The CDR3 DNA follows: TGCGCCACCCAAAGGGGGGTAAACACCGGGGAGCTGTTTTTT.

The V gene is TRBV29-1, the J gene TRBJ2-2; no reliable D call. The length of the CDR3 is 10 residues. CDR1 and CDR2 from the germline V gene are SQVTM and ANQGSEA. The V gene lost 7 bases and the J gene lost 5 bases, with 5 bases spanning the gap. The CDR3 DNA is TGCAGCGCCCGGACCGGGGAGCTGTTTTTT. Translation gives CSARTGELFF.

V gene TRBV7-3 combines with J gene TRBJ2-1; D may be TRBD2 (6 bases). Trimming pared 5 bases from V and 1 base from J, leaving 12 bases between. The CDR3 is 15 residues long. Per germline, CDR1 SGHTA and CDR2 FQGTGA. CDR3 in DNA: TGTGCCAGCAGCCGACTCGGGGGATCCTACAATGAGCAGTTCTTC. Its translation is CASSRLGGSYNEQFF.

For the CDR3, the DNA is TGTGCCAGCAGTGCGGGACAGGGGGCGGAAAAACTGTTTTTT. Translated: CASSAGQGAEKLFF. The chain recombines TRBV6-5 with TRBJ1-4, with 12 positions matching TRBD1. Germline V CDR1 and CDR2: MNHEY, SVGAGI. The CDR3 spans 14 residues. The J segment lost 8 bases and the V segment lost 5 bases, leaving 3 bases of the junction unmatched.

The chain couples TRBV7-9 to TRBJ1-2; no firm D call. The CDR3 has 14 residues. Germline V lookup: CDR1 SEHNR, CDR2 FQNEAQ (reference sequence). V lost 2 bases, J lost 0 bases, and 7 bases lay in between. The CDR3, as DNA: TGTGCCAGCAGCTTAACCGTAGCTAACTATGGCTACACCTTC. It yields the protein CASSLTVANYGYTF.

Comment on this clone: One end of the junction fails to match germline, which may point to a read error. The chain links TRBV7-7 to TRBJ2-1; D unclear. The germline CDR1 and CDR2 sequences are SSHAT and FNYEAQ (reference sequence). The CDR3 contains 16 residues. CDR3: CASSPTDTVYGNEQFF. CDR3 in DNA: TGTGCTAGCAGCCCGACCGACACTGTGTATGGCAATGAGCAGTTCTTC.

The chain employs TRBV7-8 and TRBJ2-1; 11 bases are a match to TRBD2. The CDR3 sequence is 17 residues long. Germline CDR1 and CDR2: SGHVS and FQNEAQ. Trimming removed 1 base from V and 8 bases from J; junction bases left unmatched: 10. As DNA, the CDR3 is TGTGCCAGCAGCTTAGATCTCCCACTAGCGGGGGACGATGAGCAGTTCTTC. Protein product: CASSLDLPLAGDDEQFF.

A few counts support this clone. CDR3 nucleotide sequence: TGTGCCAGCAGCATGGACAGCTACAATGAGCAGTTCTTC. Encoded protein: CASSMDSYNEQFF. This chain links TRBV6-5 with TRBJ2-1, with D perhaps matching TRBD1 (6 bases). The germline V gene encodes CDR1 MNHEY and CDR2 SVGAGI. The CDR3 is made up of 13 amino acids. Trimming pared 6 bases from V and 3 bases from J, leaving 9 bases between.

The CDR3 DNA follows: TGTGCCAGCAGGCAGGGTTTTCGTGAGCAGTACTTC. This translates into CASRQGFREQYF. The V call is TRBV27, the J call TRBJ2-7; a weak D match, TRBD1 (5 bases). V was shortened by 6 bases and J by 7 bases, with 13 bases between the two germline ends. Germline V CDR1 and CDR2: MNHEY, SMNVEV (reference sequence). The CDR3 has 12 residues.

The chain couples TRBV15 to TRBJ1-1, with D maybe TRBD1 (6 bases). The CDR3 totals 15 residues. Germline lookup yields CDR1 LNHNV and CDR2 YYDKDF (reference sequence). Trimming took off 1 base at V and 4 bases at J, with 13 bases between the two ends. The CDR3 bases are TGTGCCACCAGCAGAGTGACGGACAGACCCACTGAAGCTTTCTTT. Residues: CATSRVTDRPTEAFF.

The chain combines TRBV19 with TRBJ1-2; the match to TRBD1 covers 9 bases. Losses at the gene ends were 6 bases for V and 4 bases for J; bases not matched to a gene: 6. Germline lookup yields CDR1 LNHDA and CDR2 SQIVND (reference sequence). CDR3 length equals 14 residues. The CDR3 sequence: CASRDRGFSYGYTF. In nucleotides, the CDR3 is TGTGCCAGTAGAGACAGGGGGTTCTCCTATGGCTACACCTTC.